These T cell receptor beta chains were read from a single sample in a study of shared clonotypes between healthy human individuals. Profiling relied on immunoSEQ multiplex PCR, and the TCRdb table lists in-frame clones only, not all of them. The table has hundreds of thousands of clones, about 96% seen once. Sequencing used naive CD8+ T cells sorted from blood. The receptors here all came from a woman in her 30s in good health. Each CDR3 is given with its conserved first and last residue. D genes are given only for firm matches. Part of the rows lack a size; the others show once, few, many or a class for expanded clones.

>TRBJ1-5|TRBV15|once|.
CATSTGGSQPQHF
TGTGCCACCAGCACTGGGGGCAGTCAGCCCCAGCATTTT
>TRBJ2-3|TRBV9|.|.
CASSVDGRSTDTQYF
TGTGCCAGCAGCGTAGACGGGAGAAGCACAGATACGCAGTATTTT
>TRBJ1-1|TRBV5-4|.|.
CASSWGRGGYTEAFF
TGTGCCAGCAGCTGGGGCCGGGGCGGGTACACTGAAGCTTTCTTT
>TRBJ1-6|TRBV5-1|.|.
CASSFNREGESYNSPLHF
TGCGCCAGCAGCTTTAACAGGGAAGGCGAGTCCTATAATTCACCCCTCCACTTT
>TRBJ2-7|TRBV5-4|.|TRBD1
CASGDGTGSHEQYF
TGTGCCAGCGGGGATGGGACAGGGTCCCACGAGCAGTACTTC
>TRBJ1-1|TRBV6-1|.|TRBD1
CASSPRTGNTEAFF
TGTGCCAGCAGTCCACGGACAGGGAACACTGAAGCTTTCTTT
>TRBJ2-2|TRBV5-6|once|.
CASSFGANTGELFF
TGTGCCAGCAGCTTTGGAGCGAACACCGGGGAGCTGTTTTTT
>TRBJ2-2|TRBV6-1|once|.
CASSEYTGLANTGELFF
TGTGCCAGCAGTGAATACACAGGGCTCGCGAACACCGGGGAGCTGTTTTTT
>TRBJ2-3|TRBV27|.|TRBD2
CASSSNLGLNTDTQYF
TGTGCCAGCAGTAGTAACTTGGGACTAAACACAGATACGCAGTATTTT
>TRBJ2-7|TRBV19|.|TRBD2
CASSPGSGVSYEQYF
TGTGCCAGTAGCCCAGGGAGCGGGGTCTCCTACGAGCAGTACTTC
>TRBJ2-1|TRBV27|.|.
CASSLSLFRTLGDNEQFF
TGTGCCAGCAGTTTATCTCTTTTCAGGACCCTGGGTGACAATGAGCAGTTCTTC
>TRBJ1-2|TRBV10-3|.|TRBD1
CAISSSDREGYGYTF
TGTGCCATCAGTTCCTCGGACAGGGAAGGCTATGGCTACACCTTC
>TRBJ2-7|TRBV7-9|.|TRBD2
CASSTGTSGTYEQYF
TGTGCCAGCAGCACCGGGACTAGCGGTACCTACGAGCAGTACTTC
>TRBJ1-1|TRBV4-1|.|.
CASSQDPRALNTEAFF
TGCGCCAGCAGCCAAGATCCAAGGGCTCTGAACACTGAAGCTTTCTTT
>TRBJ2-7|TRBV5-6|.|.
CASSFRDRDYEQYF
TGTGCCAGCAGCTTCCGGGATCGGGACTACGAGCAGTACTTC
>TRBJ1-5|TRBV11-2|.|.
CASSLDRGGYSNQPQHF
TGTGCCAGCAGCTTAGATCGGGGGGGGTATAGCAATCAGCCCCAGCATTTT
>TRBJ2-7|TRBV28|.|TRBD1
CASSTRDRGLEFYEQYF
TGTGCCAGCAGTACCCGGGACAGGGGGCTAGAATTCTACGAGCAGTACTTC
>TRBJ2-7|TRBV2|.|TRBD2
CASSRTGGSQYEQYF
TGTGCCAGCAGTCGTACTGGCGGGAGCCAATACGAGCAGTACTTC
>TRBJ2-1|TRBV6-6|.|.
CASSMWGETPYNEQFF
TGTGCCAGCTCAATGTGGGGGGAGACGCCCTACAATGAGCAGTTCTTC
>TRBJ2-3|TRBV28|.|TRBD2
CASRPPWGLERTDTQYF
TGTGCCAGCAGACCTCCCTGGGGACTAGAGCGCACAGATACGCAGTATTTT
>TRBJ2-5|TRBV19|.|.
CASSNPRDIQETQYF
TGTGCCAGTAGTAACCCTCGGGACATACAAGAGACCCAGTACTTC
>TRBJ2-5|TRBV6-6|.|.
CASSYEETQYF
TGTGCCAGCAGTTACGAGGAGACCCAGTACTTC
>TRBJ2-5|TRBV6-1|once|TRBD2
CASSAKGLAGETQYF
TGTGCCAGCAGTGCCAAGGGGCTAGCGGGAGAGACCCAGTACTTC
>TRBJ1-1|TRBV9|once|.
CASSGGSLNTEAFF
TGTGCCAGCAGCGGGGGAAGTCTGAACACTGAAGCTTTCTTT
>TRBJ2-1|TRBV10-3|.|.
CAISIDNYNEQFF
TGTGCCATCAGCATCGACAACTACAATGAGCAGTTCTTC
>TRBJ2-7|TRBV28|.|.
CASTWADEQYF
TGTGCCAGCACCTGGGCGGACGAGCAGTACTTC
>TRBJ2-7|TRBV27|.|TRBD1
CASKQGIGEQYF
TGTGCCAGCAAACAGGGGATTGGCGAGCAGTACTTC
>TRBJ1-2|TRBV10-3|.|TRBD1
CAISEPDTGTEYGYTF
TGTGCCATCAGTGAGCCAGATACCGGGACAGAGTATGGCTACACCTTC
>TRBJ2-2|TRBV7-8|.|.
CASSGLTSTGELFF
TGTGCCAGCAGCGGGCTGACTTCTACCGGGGAGCTGTTTTTT
>TRBJ2-7|TRBV5-4|once|TRBD1
CASSFSQGMSYEQYF
TGTGCCAGCAGCTTCTCACAGGGGATGTCCTACGAGCAGTACTTC
>TRBJ2-2|TRBV29-1|.|TRBD2
CSGRTSGNTGELFF
TGCAGCGGGCGGACTAGCGGCAACACCGGGGAGCTGTTTTTT
>TRBJ2-2|TRBV7-9|.|.
CASSPPITGELFF
TGTGCCAGCTCCCCCCCGATCACCGGGGAGCTGTTTTTT
>TRBJ1-2|TRBV27|.|.
CASSLLAGLDYGYTF
TGTGCCAGCAGTTTATTGGCGGGCCTAGACTATGGCTACACCTTC
>TRBJ2-7|TRBV7-9|.|.
CASSLAVQNYEQYF
TGTGCCAGCAGCTTAGCTGTACAGAACTACGAGCAGTACTTC
>TRBJ1-1|TRBV13|.|.
CASSLGQGEAFF
TGTGCCAGCAGCTTAGGACAGGGAGAAGCTTTCTTT
>TRBJ2-2|TRBV9|.|TRBD2
CASKREANTGELFF
TGTGCCAGCAAGCGGGAGGCGAACACCGGGGAGCTGTTTTTT
>TRBJ1-1|TRBV28|.|TRBD1
CASSWDRGGTEAFF
TGTGCCAGCAGTTGGGACAGGGGAGGCACTGAAGCTTTCTTT
>TRBJ2-1|TRBV9|.|.
CASSVGGFREQFF
TGTGCCAGCAGCGTTGGGGGCTTTCGTGAGCAGTTCTTC
>TRBJ1-2|TRBV6-1|.|TRBD1
CATSRDLDRTVSYTF
TGTGCCACCTCCCGAGACTTGGACAGGACGGTCAGCTACACCTTC
>TRBJ1-4|TRBV5-1|few|TRBD1
CASSLEDRVNEKLFF
TGCGCCAGCAGCCTCGAGGACAGGGTAAATGAAAAACTGTTTTTT
>TRBJ2-2|TRBV5-4|.|.
CASSLDTGATGELFF
TGTGCCAGCAGCTTGGATACCGGGGCCACCGGGGAGCTGTTTTTT
>TRBJ2-7|TRBV10-2|.|TRBD2
CASSGGGSSYEQYF
TGCGCCAGCAGTGGTGGCGGGAGCTCCTACGAGCAGTACTTC
>TRBJ1-4|TRBV2|.|TRBD1
CASSKKWTGATNEKLFF
TGTGCCAGCAGTAAAAAGTGGACAGGGGCAACTAATGAAAAACTGTTTTTT
>TRBJ2-7|TRBV6-5|.|TRBD1
CASSFTGTGPEGQYF
TGTGCCAGCAGTTTTACCGGGACAGGACCGGAGGGGCAGTACTTC
>TRBJ2-7|TRBV6-5|.|.
CASSAGPNYEQYF
TGTGCCAGCAGTGCGGGACCGAACTACGAGCAGTACTTC
>TRBJ1-1|TRBV9|.|.
CASSVVLGAAEAFF
TGTGCCAGCAGCGTAGTATTAGGGGCCGCTGAAGCTTTCTTT
>TRBJ1-4|TRBV15|.|.
CATSKWETNEKLFF
TGTGCCACCAGCAAATGGGAAACTAATGAAAAACTGTTTTTT
>TRBJ2-1|TRBV7-9|.|.
CASSLSTLHEQFF
TGTGCCAGCAGCCTCTCCACCTTACATGAGCAGTTCTTC
>TRBJ2-6|TRBV27|.|.
CASSSRDTRHSGANVLTF
TGTGCCAGCAGTTCCCGGGACACCCGGCACTCTGGGGCCAACGTCCTGACTTTC
>TRBJ2-5|TRBV5-1|.|TRBD2
CASTPTSVVDETQYF
TGCGCCAGCACCCCGACTAGCGTGGTAGATGAGACCCAGTACTTC
>TRBJ2-3|TRBV11-2|.|.
CASSFGVETDTQYF
TGTGCCAGCAGCTTTGGGGTGGAGACAGATACGCAGTATTTT
>TRBJ2-1|TRBV27|.|.
CASTFGAGNNEQFF
TGTGCCAGCACTTTCGGGGCAGGGAACAATGAGCAGTTCTTC
>TRBJ2-7|TRBV27|.|.
CASSLRDNTYEQYF
TGTGCCAGCAGTTTACGGGACAATACCTACGAGCAGTACTTC
>TRBJ1-5|TRBV2|.|.
CASSEWQDNQPQHF
TGTGCCAGCAGTGAGTGGCAGGACAATCAGCCCCAGCATTTT